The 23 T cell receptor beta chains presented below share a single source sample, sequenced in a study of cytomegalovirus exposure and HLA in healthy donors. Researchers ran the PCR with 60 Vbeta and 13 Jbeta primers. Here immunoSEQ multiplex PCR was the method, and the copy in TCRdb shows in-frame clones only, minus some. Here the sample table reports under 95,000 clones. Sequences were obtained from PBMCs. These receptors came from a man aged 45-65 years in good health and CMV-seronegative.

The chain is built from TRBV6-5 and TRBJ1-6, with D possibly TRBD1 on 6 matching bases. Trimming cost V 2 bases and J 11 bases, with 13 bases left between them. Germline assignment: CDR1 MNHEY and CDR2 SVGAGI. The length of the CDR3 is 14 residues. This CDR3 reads CASSYVQGETPLHF. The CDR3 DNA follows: TGTGCCAGCAGTTACGTACAGGGCGAGACACCCCTCCACTTT.

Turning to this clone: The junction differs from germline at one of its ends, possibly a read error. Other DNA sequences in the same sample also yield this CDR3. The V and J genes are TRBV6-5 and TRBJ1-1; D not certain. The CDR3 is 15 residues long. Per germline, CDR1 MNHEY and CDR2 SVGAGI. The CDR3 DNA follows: TGTGCCAGCAGGAACAGCGTAGCGTTGAACACTGAAGCCTTCTTT. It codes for CASRNSVALNTEAFF.

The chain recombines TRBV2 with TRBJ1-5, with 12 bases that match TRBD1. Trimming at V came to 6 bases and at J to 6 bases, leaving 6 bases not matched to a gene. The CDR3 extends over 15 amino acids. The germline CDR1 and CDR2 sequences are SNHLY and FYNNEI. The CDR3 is CASSGTGGGGQPQHF. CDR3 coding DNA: TGTGCCAGCAGCGGGACAGGGGGCGGGGGTCAGCCCCAGCATTTT.

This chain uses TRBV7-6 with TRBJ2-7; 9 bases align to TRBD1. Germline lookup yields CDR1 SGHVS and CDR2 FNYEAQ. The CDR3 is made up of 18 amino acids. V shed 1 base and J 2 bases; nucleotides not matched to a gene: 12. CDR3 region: CASSLDSRGTGWAYEQYF. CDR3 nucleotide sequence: TGTGCCAGCAGCTTAGATTCTAGGGGGACAGGGTGGGCCTACGAGCAGTACTTC.

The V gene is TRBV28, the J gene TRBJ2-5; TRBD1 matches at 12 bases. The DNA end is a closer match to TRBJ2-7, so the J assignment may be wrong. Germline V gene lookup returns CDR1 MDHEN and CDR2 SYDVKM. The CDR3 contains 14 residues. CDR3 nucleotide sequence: TGTGCCAGCAGTCGGGACAGGGGGCTCTACGAGCAGTACTTC. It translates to CASSRDRGLYEQYF.

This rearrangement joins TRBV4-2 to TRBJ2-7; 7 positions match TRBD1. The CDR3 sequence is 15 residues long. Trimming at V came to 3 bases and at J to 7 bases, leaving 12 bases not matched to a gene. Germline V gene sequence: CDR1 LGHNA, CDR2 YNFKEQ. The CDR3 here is CASSQGTDTVGEQYF. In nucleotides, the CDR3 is TGTGCCAGCAGCCAGGGGACAGACACGGTGGGAGAGCAGTACTTC.

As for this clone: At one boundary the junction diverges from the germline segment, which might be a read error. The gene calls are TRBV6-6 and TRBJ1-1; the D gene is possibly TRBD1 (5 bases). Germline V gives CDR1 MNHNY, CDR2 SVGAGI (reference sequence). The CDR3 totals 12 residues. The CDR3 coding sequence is TGTGCCAGCAGTTACTTCTCACAGGAAGTTTTCTTT. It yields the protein CASSYFSQEVFF.

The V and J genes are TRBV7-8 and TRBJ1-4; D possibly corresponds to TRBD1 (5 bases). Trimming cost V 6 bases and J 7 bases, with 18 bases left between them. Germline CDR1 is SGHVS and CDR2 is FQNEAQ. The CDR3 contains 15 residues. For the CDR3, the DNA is TGTGCCAGCAGTTCCTTGCGGGGGGGTTTTGAAAAACTGTTTTTT. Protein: CASSSLRGGFEKLFF.

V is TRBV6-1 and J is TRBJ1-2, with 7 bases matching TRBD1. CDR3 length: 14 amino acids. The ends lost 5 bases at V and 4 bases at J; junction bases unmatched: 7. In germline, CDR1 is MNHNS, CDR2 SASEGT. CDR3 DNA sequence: TGTGCCAGCAGTTCCGGGACAGCAGCCTATGGCTACACCTTC. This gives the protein CASSSGTAAYGYTF.

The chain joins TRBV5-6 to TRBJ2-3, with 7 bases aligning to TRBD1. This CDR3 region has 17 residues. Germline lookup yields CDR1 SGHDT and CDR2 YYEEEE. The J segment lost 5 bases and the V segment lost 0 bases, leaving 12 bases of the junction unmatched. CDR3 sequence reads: CASSLETGKLRVDTQYF. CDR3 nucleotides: TGTGCCAGCAGCTTGGAGACAGGGAAACTTCGAGTAGATACGCAGTATTTT.

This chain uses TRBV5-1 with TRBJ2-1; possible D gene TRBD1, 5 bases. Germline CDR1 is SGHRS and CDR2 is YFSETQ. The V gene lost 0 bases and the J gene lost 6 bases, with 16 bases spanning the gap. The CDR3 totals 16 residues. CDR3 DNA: TGCGCCAGCAGCTTGGGAATGGACACGGGTGTCAATGAGCAGTTCTTC. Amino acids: CASSLGMDTGVNEQFF.

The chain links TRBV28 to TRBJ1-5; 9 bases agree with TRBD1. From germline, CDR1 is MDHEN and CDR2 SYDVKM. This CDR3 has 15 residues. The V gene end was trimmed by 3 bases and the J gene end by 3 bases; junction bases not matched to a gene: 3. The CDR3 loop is CASSLTGGVNQPQHF. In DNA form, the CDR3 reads TGTGCCAGCAGTTTGACAGGGGGAGTCAATCAGCCCCAGCATTTT.

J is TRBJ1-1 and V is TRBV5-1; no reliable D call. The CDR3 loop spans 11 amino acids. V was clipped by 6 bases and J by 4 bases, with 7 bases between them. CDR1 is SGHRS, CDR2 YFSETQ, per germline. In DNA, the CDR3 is TGCGCCAGCAACTCGGTCACTGAAGCTTTCTTT. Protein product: CASNSVTEAFF.

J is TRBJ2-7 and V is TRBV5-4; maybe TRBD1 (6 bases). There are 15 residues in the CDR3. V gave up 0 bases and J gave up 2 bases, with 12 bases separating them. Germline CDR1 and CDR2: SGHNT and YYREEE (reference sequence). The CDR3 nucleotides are TGTGCCAGCAGCTTGGGTGGCCAGGGGACCTACGAGCAGTACTTC. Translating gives CASSLGGQGTYEQYF.

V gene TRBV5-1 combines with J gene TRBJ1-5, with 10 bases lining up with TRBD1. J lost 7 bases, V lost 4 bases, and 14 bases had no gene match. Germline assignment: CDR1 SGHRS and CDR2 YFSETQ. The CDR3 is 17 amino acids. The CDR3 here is CASSRTPITTGGQPQHF. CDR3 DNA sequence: TGCGCCAGCAGCAGGACCCCGATAACGACAGGGGGCCAGCCCCAGCATTTT. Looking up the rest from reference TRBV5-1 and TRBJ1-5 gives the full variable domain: KAGVTQTPRYLIKTRGQQVTLSCSPISGHRSVSWYQQTPGQGLQFLFEYFSETQRNKGNFPGRFSGRQFSNSRSEMNVSTLELGDSALYLCASSRTPITTGGQPQHFGDGTRLSIL.

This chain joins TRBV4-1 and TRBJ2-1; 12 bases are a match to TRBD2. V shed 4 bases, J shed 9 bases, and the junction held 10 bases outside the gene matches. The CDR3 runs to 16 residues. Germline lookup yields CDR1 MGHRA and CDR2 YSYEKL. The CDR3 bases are TGCGCCAGCAGCCCCTCGGCTCTAGCGGGGGGGGGTGAGCAGTTCTTC. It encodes CASSPSALAGGGEQFF.

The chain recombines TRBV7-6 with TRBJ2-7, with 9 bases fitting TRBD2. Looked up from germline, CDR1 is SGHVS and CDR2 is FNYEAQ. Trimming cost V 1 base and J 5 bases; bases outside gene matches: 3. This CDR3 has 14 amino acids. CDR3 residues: CASSLGGGANEQYF. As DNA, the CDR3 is TGTGCCAGCAGCTTAGGCGGGGGGGCTAACGAGCAGTACTTC.

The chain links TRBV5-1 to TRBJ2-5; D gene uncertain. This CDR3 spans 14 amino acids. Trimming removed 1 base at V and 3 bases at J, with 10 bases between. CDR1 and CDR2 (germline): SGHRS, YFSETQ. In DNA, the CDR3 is TGCGCCAGCAGCTTGATGGCCCCTGAAGAGACCCAGTACTTC. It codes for CASSLMAPEETQYF.

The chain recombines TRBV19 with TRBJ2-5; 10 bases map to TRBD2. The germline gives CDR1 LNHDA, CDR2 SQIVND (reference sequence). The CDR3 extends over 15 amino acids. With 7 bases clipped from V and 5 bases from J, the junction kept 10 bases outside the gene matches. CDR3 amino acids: CASTPGLAGVETQYF. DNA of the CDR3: TGTGCCAGTACCCCCGGGCTAGCGGGGGTGGAGACCCAGTACTTC. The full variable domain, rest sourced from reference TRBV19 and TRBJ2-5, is DGGITQSPKYLFRKEGQNVTLSCEQNLNHDAMYWYRQDPGQGLRLIYYSQIVNDFQKGDIAEGYSVSREKKESFPLTVTSAQKNPTAFYLCASTPGLAGVETQYFGPGTRLLVL.

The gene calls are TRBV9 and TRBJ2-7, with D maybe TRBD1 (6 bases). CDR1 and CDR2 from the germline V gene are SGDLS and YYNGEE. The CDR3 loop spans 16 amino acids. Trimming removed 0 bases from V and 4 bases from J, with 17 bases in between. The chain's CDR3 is CASSVGRQANLYEQYF. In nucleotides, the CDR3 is TGTGCCAGCAGCGTAGGGCGACAGGCAAACCTTTACGAGCAGTACTTC.

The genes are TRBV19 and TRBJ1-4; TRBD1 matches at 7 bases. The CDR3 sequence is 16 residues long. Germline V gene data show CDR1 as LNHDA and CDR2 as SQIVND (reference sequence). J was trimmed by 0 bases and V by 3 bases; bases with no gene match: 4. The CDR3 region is CASSIGTAATNEKLFF. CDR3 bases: TGTGCCAGTAGTATCGGGACAGCCGCAACTAATGAAAAACTGTTTTTT.

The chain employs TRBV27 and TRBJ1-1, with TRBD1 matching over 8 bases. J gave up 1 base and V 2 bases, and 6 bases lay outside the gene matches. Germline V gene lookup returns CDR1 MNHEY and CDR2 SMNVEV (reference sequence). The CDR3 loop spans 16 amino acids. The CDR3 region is CASSLLPGTGNTEAFF. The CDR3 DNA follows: TGTGCCAGCAGTTTACTCCCCGGGACAGGGAACACTGAAGCTTTCTTT.

CDR3 sequence: CASRWGQAGFYGYTF. The CDR3 bases are TGTGCCAGCAGGTGGGGACAGGCAGGATTCTATGGCTACACCTTC. V gene TRBV5-6 combines with J gene TRBJ1-2; 8 bases are a match to TRBD1. V trimming: 5 bases; J trimming: 4 bases; junction bases outside the gene matches: 10. Germline-derived CDR1 and CDR2 are SGHDT and YYEEEE. The CDR3 consists of 15 residues.